These T cell receptor beta chains were read from a single sample in a study of blood T cell repertoires in COVID-19. Using immunoSEQ multiplex PCR, the repertoire was profiled, and TCRdb retains in-frame clones only, with some absent. The sample consists of fewer than 350,000 clones, 85% of them appearing once. Specimen: PBMCs or T cells enriched from blood (not recorded which). These receptors originate from a woman aged 25 to 45 who had been exposed to COVID-19. CDR3s leave out the opening cysteine and the closing phenylalanine or tryptophan. Each record gives: CDR3 length, J gene, clone size, V gene, CDR3 protein. Clone size appears in some rows only: once, few, many, or a class for an expanded clone.

length: 11
J: TRBJ2-7
size: NA
V: TRBV6-5
CDR3: ASSQGLAGEQY

length: 13
J: TRBJ1-6
size: NA
V: TRBV2
CDR3: AGQPDGTYNSPLH

length: 16
J: TRBJ2-1
size: NA
V: TRBV3-1/TRBV3-2
CDR3: ASSQVATSGGINNEQF

length: 16
J: TRBJ2-7
size: NA
V: TRBV7-2
CDR3: ASSSLGILGLAGSEQY

length: 12
J: TRBJ1-1
size: few
V: TRBV5-1
CDR3: ASSPGGTGTEAF

length: 11
J: TRBJ2-7
size: once
V: TRBV7-3
CDR3: ASSTGQGVEQY

length: 9
J: TRBJ2-3
size: NA
V: TRBV23-1
CDR3: ASRPSEQQY

length: 11
J: TRBJ1-2
size: NA
V: TRBV28
CDR3: ASSFPQTGGYT

length: 14
J: TRBJ2-5
size: NA
V: TRBV5-1
CDR3: ASSLADRGLEETQY

length: 13
J: TRBJ2-1
size: few
V: TRBV7-2
CDR3: ASSFPPLSYNEQF

length: 13
J: TRBJ1-1
size: NA
V: TRBV18
CDR3: ASSASGTVNTEAF

length: 12
J: TRBJ2-1
size: NA
V: TRBV5-6
CDR3: ASSPLERDNEQF

length: 12
J: TRBJ2-1
size: NA
V: TRBV25-1
CDR3: ASSESGTARYQF

length: 14
J: TRBJ1-5
size: few
V: TRBV5-8
CDR3: ASSLDSGTGNQPQH

length: 13
J: TRBJ1-1
size: few
V: TRBV15
CDR3: ATSRDTEKGAHSF

length: 12
J: TRBJ1-2
size: few
V: TRBV7-2
CDR3: ASSSPSGTYGYT

length: 13
J: TRBJ1-6
size: NA
V: TRBV7-2
CDR3: ASRDAGQGFSPLH

length: 11
J: TRBJ2-7
size: NA
V: TRBV6-5
CDR3: ATVMQGRYEQY

length: 15
J: TRBJ2-2
size: NA
V: TRBV11-3
CDR3: ASSPPGLAGDTGELF

length: 14
J: TRBJ1-2
size: NA
V: TRBV19
CDR3: ASSGTGETLNYGYT

length: 12
J: TRBJ1-5
size: NA
V: TRBV5-1
CDR3: ASSLQGGDQPQH

length: 13
J: TRBJ2-1
size: NA
V: TRBV19
CDR3: ASSLTGGLMREQF

length: 14
J: TRBJ2-1
size: NA
V: TRBV24-1
CDR3: ATSSQREFPYNEQF

length: 9
J: TRBJ2-5
size: NA
V: TRBV12-3/TRBV12-4
CDR3: ASSDTQTQY

length: 13
J: TRBJ2-7
size: NA
V: TRBV4-2
CDR3: ASSQDQGSSYEQY

length: 13
J: TRBJ2-3
size: NA
V: TRBV6-5
CDR3: ASKALGQGTDTQY